These 21 T cell receptor beta chains share one sample of origin, sequenced in a study of cytomegalovirus exposure and HLA in healthy donors. It was with 60 Vbeta and 13 Jbeta primers that the PCR ran. The assay was immunoSEQ multiplex PCR, and TCRdb's table has in-frame clones only and misses some. The table shows fewer than 250,000 clones, with approximately 78% occurring only once. The sequencing sample was made of PBMCs. Receptors originate from a man younger than 45 in good health and CMV-seronegative.

CDR3 bases: TGTGCCAGCAGCCCCAGAGAACTAGCGGGCGTAAGCTCCTACAATGAGCAGTTCTTC. It encodes CASSPRELAGVSSYNEQFF. The rearrangement uses TRBV7-9 and TRBJ2-1; 9 bases fit TRBD2. Losses at the gene ends were 5 bases for V and 0 bases for J; bases not matched to a gene: 14. The CDR3 runs to 19 residues. Germline V CDR1 and CDR2: SEHNR, FQNEAQ (reference sequence).

The V gene is TRBV7-2, the J gene TRBJ2-5; perhaps TRBD1 as D (5 bases). Germline lookup yields CDR1 SGHTA and CDR2 FQGNSA. CDR3 length: 16 amino acids. The ends were cut back, 1 base at V and 1 base at J, with 13 bases in the middle. Written as DNA, the CDR3 is TGTGCCAGCAGCTTAGGGCGTAGGGGATCCCAAGAGACCCAGTACTTC. It codes for CASSLGRRGSQETQYF. The full variable domain, rest sourced from reference TRBV7-2 and TRBJ2-5, is GAGVSQSPSNKVTEKGKDVELRCDPISGHTALYWYRQSLGQGLEFLIYFQGNSAPDKSGLPSDRFSAERTGGSVSTLTIQRTQQEDSAVYLCASSLGRRGSQETQYFGPGTRLLVL.

The chain links TRBV6-1 to TRBJ1-2; D is ambiguous. Trimming left V 2 bases short and J 3 bases short, with 10 bases between. The CDR3 has 14 residues. Germline CDR1 is MNHNS and CDR2 is SASEGT. DNA for the CDR3: TGTGCCAGCAGTGAAATGCCATCGGACTATGGCTACACCTTC. It is translated as CASSEMPSDYGYTF.

V usage is TRBV19 and J usage is TRBJ1-1, with 7 bases matching TRBD1. CDR1 is LNHDA, CDR2 SQIVND, per germline (reference sequence). V lost 4 bases, J lost 5 bases, and 7 bases stayed unmatched. The CDR3 is 14 amino acids. CDR3 amino acids: CASSTQGGLTEAFF. The CDR3 DNA sequence: TGTGCCAGTAGTACTCAGGGGGGTTTGACTGAAGCTTTCTTT.

This clone showed up just once. This rearrangement joins TRBV19 to TRBJ2-3, with a tentative D call TRBD2 (6 bases). Trimming cost V 1 base and J 4 bases, with 12 bases left between them. Germline V CDR1 and CDR2: LNHDA, SQIVND (reference sequence). CDR3 length: 15 amino acids. CDR3 amino acids: CASSIGWGDSDTQYF. For the CDR3, the DNA is TGTGCCAGTAGTATAGGGTGGGGGGATTCAGATACGCAGTATTTT.

The chain joins TRBV7-2 to TRBJ2-5, with 10 nucleotides matching TRBD2. The ends lost 4 bases at V and 4 bases at J; junction bases unmatched: 6. CDR1 and CDR2 (germline): SGHTA, FQGNSA. The CDR3 is 15 residues long. The CDR3 nucleotides read TGTGCCAGCAGCTCTACTCAGCGGGGGGGAGAGACCCAGTACTTC. Its translation is CASSSTQRGGETQYF. Filled out from reference TRBV7-2 and TRBJ2-5, the complete variable domain reads GAGVSQSPSNKVTEKGKDVELRCDPISGHTALYWYRQSLGQGLEFLIYFQGNSAPDKSGLPSDRFSAERTGGSVSTLTIQRTQQEDSAVYLCASSSTQRGGETQYFGPGTRLLVL.

The rearrangement links TRBV7-2 to TRBJ2-3, with 11 bases aligning to TRBD2. The CDR3 spans 17 residues. Germline CDR1 is SGHTA and CDR2 is FQGNSA. V lost 4 bases to trimming and J lost 2 bases; unmatched junction nucleotides: 8. The CDR3 protein is CASSSLIAGGPTDTQYF. The CDR3 region has the DNA TGTGCCAGCAGCTCGTTGATAGCGGGGGGGCCCACAGATACGCAGTATTTT.

This clone was observed many times. The V and J genes are TRBV6-4 and TRBJ2-2; D is unresolved. The V gene lost 5 bases and the J gene lost 5 bases, with 9 bases spanning the gap. The germline V gene has CDR1 MRHNA and CDR2 SNTAGT. The CDR3 contains 13 residues. CDR3 protein: CASSIDGTGELFF. Here the CDR3 DNA reads TGTGCCAGCAGTATCGACGGGACCGGGGAGCTGTTTTTT.

The rearrangement links TRBV6-1 to TRBJ1-1, with unresolved D. CDR1 is MNHNS, CDR2 SASEGT, per germline. V was shortened by 1 base and J by 6 bases, with 9 bases between the two germline ends. The CDR3 totals 13 residues. The CDR3 sequence is CASSEVRSAEAFF. The CDR3 bases are TGTGCCAGCAGTGAAGTTCGGAGCGCTGAAGCTTTCTTT.

The V and J genes are TRBV7-6 and TRBJ2-3; D possibly corresponds to TRBD2 (5 bases). Germline CDR1 and CDR2: SGHVS and FNYEAQ. Deletions cut 5 bases from V and 11 bases from J, with 23 bases between. The CDR3 totals 15 residues. The CDR3 DNA sequence: TGTGCCAGCAGCCTCCAAAGCGGCTCAAGAGGGAAGCAGTATTTT. It translates to CASSLQSGSRGKQYF.

This chain uses TRBV11-1 with TRBJ1-1, with D uncertain. The CDR3 totals 16 residues. Germline V lookup: CDR1 SGHAT, CDR2 FQDESV (reference sequence). Trimming took off 4 bases at V and 0 bases at J, with 15 bases between the two ends. As DNA, the CDR3 is TGTGCCAGCAGCTCATCTAGAGGGATTTTGAACACTGAAGCTTTCTTT. Amino acid sequence: CASSSSRGILNTEAFF.

The genes are TRBV28 and TRBJ2-7; a weak D match, TRBD1 (6 bases). Germline CDR1 reads MDHEN; CDR2 reads SYDVKM. Between the trimmed V and J ends, which lost 4 bases and 6 bases, there was a span of 16 bases. CDR3 length: 14 residues. CDR3 in amino acids: CASSWNRVWGEQYF. CDR3 nucleotide sequence: TGTGCCAGCAGTTGGAACAGGGTTTGGGGCGAGCAGTACTTC.

The genes are TRBV28 and TRBJ2-2; no firm D call. Germline V gene data show CDR1 as MDHEN and CDR2 as SYDVKM. Trimming pared 8 bases from V and 5 bases from J, leaving 15 bases between. This CDR3 comprises 14 residues. CDR3 residues: CASSIQTPTGELFF. The CDR3 DNA reads TGTGCCAGCTCGATACAAACGCCGACCGGGGAGCTGTTTTTT.

V and J are TRBV6-6 and TRBJ2-7, with 7 bases matching TRBD1. CDR3 size: 12 residues. CDR1 and CDR2 from the germline V gene are MNHNY and SVGAGI (reference sequence). After removal of 2 bases from V and 5 bases from J, the junction contained 0 bases not matched to a gene. For the CDR3, the DNA is TGTGCCAGCAGTTACGACAGGGACGAGCAGTACTTC. Its translation is CASSYDRDEQYF.

V gene TRBV12-5 combines with J gene TRBJ2-2, with 12 bases aligning to TRBD2. J was trimmed by 6 bases and V by 6 bases; bases with no gene match: 11. The CDR3 runs 17 residues. In germline, CDR1 is LGHNT, CDR2 FRNRAP. The CDR3: CASGPSSSGGAPGELFF. The DNA of the CDR3 is TGTGCTAGTGGCCCCTCCTCTAGCGGGGGGGCCCCCGGGGAGCTGTTTTTT.

The chain links TRBV18 to TRBJ1-1, with 7 nucleotides matching TRBD1. CDR3 length: 13 amino acids. J gave up 3 bases and V 3 bases, and 1 base lay outside the gene matches. The germline gives CDR1 KGHSH, CDR2 LQKENI. CDR3: CASSPTGDTEAFF. The CDR3 DNA reads TGTGCCAGCTCACCTACAGGGGACACTGAAGCTTTCTTT.

This chain uses TRBV6-1 with TRBJ2-7; 10 nucleotides agree with TRBD2. Germline-derived CDR1 and CDR2 are MNHNS and SASEGT. Trimming took 4 bases from V and 6 from J; bases not matched to a gene: 9. The CDR3 contains 15 residues. CDR3 sequence reads: CASSGSSGGAGEQYF. In nucleotides, the CDR3 is TGTGCCAGCAGTGGCTCCAGCGGGGGGGCGGGCGAGCAGTACTTC.

V is TRBV7-2 and J is TRBJ1-5, with a weak D call TRBD1 (6 bases). Germline CDR1 and CDR2: SGHTA and FQGNSA. This CDR3 region has 13 residues. The V gene lost 5 bases and the J gene lost 5 bases, with 10 bases spanning the gap. CDR3 in DNA: TGTGCCAGCAGCCAGGGGTCCCATCAGCCCCAGCATTTT. Translating gives CASSQGSHQPQHF.

This clone turned up a few times. The chain joins TRBV4-1 to TRBJ1-6; 7 bases match TRBD1. The J segment lost 4 bases and the V segment lost 1 base, leaving 16 bases of the junction unmatched. Germline V CDR1 and CDR2: MGHRA, YSYEKL. The CDR3 consists of 20 residues. CDR3 amino acids: CASSQVSGTVRYAYNSPLHF. CDR3 nucleotides: TGCGCCAGCAGCCAAGTATCCGGGACAGTCCGATACGCTTATAATTCACCCCTCCACTTT.

This clone showed up just once. The chain joins TRBV6-5 to TRBJ1-3; D possibly corresponds to TRBD1 (6 bases). This CDR3 has 15 residues. CDR1 is MNHEY and CDR2 is SVGAGI in the germline V gene. The V gene lost 0 bases and the J gene lost 8 bases, with 14 bases spanning the gap. DNA of the CDR3: TGTGCCAGCAGTTACTCGGGAAGGGAGGGGGACACCATATATTTT. Its translation: CASSYSGREGDTIYF.

V is TRBV29-1 and J is TRBJ2-1; possible D gene TRBD2, 5 bases. Trimming took 5 bases from V and 7 from J, leaving 33 bases between them. Germline CDR1 SQVTM, CDR2 ANQGSEA. The CDR3 sequence is 19 residues long. The CDR3 region is CSVTGSWAPGVLRANEQFF. The CDR3 DNA reads as TGCAGCGTTACCGGGTCCTGGGCCCCCGGGGTCCTAAGAGCTAATGAGCAGTTCTTC.